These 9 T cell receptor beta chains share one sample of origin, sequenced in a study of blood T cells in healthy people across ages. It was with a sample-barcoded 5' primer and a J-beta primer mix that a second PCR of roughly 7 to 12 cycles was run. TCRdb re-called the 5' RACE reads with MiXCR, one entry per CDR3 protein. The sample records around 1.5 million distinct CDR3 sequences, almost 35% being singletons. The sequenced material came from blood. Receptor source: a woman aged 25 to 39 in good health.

CDR3 loop: CASSSSLNSGEAFF. In DNA, the CDR3 is TGTGCCAGCAGCTCATCACTGAATAGTGGCGAAGCTTTCTTT. This chain connects TRBV7-3 to TRBJ1-1, with D uncertain. The CDR3 runs to 14 residues. V gave up 4 bases and J gave up 8 bases, with 17 bases separating them. Germline V gene sequence: CDR1 SGHTA, CDR2 FQGTGA.

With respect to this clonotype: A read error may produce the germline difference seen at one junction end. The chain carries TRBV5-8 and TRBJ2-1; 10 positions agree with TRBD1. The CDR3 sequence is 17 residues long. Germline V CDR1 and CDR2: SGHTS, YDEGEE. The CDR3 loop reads CASSLFLGQGFPNEQFF. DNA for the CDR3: TGCGCCAGCAGCTTGTTTTTGGGACAGGGGTTCCCAAATGAGCAGTTCTTC.

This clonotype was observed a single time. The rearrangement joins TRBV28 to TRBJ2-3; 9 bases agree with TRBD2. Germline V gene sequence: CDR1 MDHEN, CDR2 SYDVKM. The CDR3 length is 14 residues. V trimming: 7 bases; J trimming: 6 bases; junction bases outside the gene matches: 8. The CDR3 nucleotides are TGTGCCAGCATGCGGGGGGGCAATTCCGATACGCAGTATTTT. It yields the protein CASMRGGNSDTQYF.

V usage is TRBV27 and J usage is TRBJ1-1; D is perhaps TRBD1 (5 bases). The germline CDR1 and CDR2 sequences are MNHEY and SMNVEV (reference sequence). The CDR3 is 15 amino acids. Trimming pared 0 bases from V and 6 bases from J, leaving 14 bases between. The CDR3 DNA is TGTGCCAGCAGTTTATCGAACCGGGGCAGGTCTGAAGCTTTCTTT. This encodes CASSLSNRGRSEAFF.

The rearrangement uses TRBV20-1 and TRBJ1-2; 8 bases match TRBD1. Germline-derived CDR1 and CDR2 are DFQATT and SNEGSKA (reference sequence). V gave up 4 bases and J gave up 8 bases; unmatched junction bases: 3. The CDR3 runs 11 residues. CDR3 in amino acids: CSAKGQGGYTF. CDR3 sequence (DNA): TGCAGTGCTAAAGGACAGGGAGGCTACACCTTC.

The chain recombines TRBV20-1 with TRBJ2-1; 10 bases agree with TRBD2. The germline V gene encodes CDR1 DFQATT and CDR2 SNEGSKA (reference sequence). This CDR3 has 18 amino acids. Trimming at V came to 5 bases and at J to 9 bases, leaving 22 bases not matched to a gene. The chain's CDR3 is CSALSGGLAETASGEQFF. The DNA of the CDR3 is TGCAGTGCTCTTTCCGGTGGACTAGCGGAGACAGCTAGCGGTGAGCAGTTCTTC.

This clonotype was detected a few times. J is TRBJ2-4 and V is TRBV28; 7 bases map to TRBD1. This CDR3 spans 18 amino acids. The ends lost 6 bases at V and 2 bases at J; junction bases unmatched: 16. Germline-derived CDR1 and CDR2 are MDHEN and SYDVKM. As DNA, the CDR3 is TGTGCCAGCAGGGGGGTAACAGGGGCCCTCGGATCCAAAAACATTCAGTACTTC. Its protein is CASRGVTGALGSKNIQYF.

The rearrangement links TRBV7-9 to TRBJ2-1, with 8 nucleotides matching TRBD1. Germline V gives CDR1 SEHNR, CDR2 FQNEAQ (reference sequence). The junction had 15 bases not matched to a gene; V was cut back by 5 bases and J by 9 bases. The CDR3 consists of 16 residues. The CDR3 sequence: CASSGIDRGNHSEQFF. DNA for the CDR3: TGTGCCAGCAGCGGCATTGACAGGGGCAACCACAGTGAGCAGTTCTTC.

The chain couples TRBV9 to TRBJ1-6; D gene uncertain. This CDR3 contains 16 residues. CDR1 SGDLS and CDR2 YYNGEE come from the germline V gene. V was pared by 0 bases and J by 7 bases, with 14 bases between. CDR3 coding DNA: TGTGCCAGCAGCGTAGAAGGAGGGTTGACCAATTCACCCCTCCACTTT. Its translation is CASSVEGGLTNSPLHF.